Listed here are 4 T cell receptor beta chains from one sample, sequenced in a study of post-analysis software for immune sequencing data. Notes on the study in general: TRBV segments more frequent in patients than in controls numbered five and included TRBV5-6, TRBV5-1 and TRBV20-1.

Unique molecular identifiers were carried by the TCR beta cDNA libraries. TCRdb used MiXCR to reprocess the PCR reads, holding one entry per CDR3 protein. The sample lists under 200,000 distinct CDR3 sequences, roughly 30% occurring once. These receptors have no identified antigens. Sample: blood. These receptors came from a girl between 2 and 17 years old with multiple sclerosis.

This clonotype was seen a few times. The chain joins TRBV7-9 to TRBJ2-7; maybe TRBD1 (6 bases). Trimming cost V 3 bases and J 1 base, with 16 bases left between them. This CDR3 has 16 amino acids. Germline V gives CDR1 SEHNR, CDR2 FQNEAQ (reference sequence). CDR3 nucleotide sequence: TGTGCCAGCAGCTTCAGCTTGGGGGCGCGGTCCTACGAGCAGTACTTC. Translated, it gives CASSFSLGARSYEQYF. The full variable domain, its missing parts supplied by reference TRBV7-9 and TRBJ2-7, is DTGVSQNPRHKITKRGQNVTFRCDPISEHNRLYWYRQTLGQGPEFLTYFQNEAQLEKSRLLSDRFSAERPKGSFSTLEIQRTEQGDSAMYLCASSFSLGARSYEQYFGPGTRLTVT.

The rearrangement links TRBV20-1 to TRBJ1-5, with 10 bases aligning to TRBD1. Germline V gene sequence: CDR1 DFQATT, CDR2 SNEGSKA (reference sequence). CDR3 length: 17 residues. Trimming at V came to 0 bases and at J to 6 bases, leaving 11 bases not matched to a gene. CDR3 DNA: TGCAGTGCTAGAGATTGGCCCAGGACAGGGGGTACTCAGCCCCAGCATTTT. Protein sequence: CSARDWPRTGGTQPQHF.

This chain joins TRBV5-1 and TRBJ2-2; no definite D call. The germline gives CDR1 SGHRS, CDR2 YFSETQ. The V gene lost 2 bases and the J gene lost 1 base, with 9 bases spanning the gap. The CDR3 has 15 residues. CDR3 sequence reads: CASSFVVGNTGELFF. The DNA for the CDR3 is TGCGCCAGCAGCTTTGTTGTAGGGAACACCGGGGAGCTGTTTTTT.

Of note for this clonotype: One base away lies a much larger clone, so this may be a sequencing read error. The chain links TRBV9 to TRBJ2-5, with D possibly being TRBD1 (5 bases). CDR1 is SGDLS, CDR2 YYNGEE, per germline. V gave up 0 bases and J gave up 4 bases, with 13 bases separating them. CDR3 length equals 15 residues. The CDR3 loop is CASSVVAGLGETQYF. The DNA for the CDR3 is TGTGCCAGCAGCGTAGTTGCAGGGCTGGGAGAGACCCAGTACTTC.